This T cell receptor beta chain was profiled in a study of blood T cell repertoires in COVID-19. Study-wide context: Samples taken during acute and convalescent COVID-19 were collected in the United States, Italy and Spain. Sources were T cells, B-cell-depleted T cells, or PBMCs; the material itself was cDNA or gDNA.

The CDR3 consists of 12 residues. Only in-frame clones appear in the TCRdb table, and some are missing; sequencing was by immunoSEQ multiplex PCR. The repertoire holds about 190,000 clones, 90% seen once, with around 0.63% in the top ten. The rearrangement links TRBV21-1 to TRBJ1-2. TRBV21-1 constitutes a pseudogene. The TCR comes from a man between 45 and 60 years old with acute or convalescent COVID-19. The specimen sequenced was peripheral blood. The CDR3: CASSKPVLGYTF. The CDR3 nucleotides read TGTGCCAGCAGCAAACCTGTTCTCGGCTACACCTTC.